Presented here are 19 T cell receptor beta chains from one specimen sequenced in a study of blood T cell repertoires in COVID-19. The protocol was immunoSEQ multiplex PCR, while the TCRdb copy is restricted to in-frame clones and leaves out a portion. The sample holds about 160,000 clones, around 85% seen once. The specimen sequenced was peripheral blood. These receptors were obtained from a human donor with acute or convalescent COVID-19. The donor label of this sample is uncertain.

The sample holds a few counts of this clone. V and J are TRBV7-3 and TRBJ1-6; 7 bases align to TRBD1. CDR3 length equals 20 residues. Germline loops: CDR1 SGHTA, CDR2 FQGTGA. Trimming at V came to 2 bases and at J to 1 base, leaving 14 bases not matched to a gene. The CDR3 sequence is CASSLLGAGGVKSYNSPLHF. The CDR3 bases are TGTGCCAGCAGCTTACTGGGGGCAGGGGGAGTGAAATCCTATAATTCACCCCTCCACTTT.

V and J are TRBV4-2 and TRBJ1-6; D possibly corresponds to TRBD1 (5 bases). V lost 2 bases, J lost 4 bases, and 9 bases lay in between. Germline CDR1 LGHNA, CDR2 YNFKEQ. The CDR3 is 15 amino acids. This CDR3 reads CASSQIQEYNSPLHF. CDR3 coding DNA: TGTGCCAGCAGCCAAATACAGGAATATAATTCACCCCTCCACTTT.

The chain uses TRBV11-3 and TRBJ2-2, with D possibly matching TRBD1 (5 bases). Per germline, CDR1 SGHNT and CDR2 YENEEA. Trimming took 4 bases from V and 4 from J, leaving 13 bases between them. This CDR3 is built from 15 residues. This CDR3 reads CASSSIGVGTGELFF. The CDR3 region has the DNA TGTGCCAGCAGCTCGATAGGGGTGGGCACCGGGGAGCTGTTTTTT.

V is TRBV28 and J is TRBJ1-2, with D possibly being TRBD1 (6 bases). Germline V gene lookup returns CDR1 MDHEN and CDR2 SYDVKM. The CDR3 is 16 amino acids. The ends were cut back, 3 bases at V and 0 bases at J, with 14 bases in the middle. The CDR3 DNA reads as TGTGCCAGCAGTTTCGGGCCCAGGGGATCTAACTATGGCTACACCTTC. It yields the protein CASSFGPRGSNYGYTF.

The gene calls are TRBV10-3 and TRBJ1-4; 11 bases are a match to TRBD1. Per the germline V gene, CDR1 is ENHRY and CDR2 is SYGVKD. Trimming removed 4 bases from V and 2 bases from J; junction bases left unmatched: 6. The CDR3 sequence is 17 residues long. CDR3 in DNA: TGTGCCATCAGTGGCTCCCGGGACAGGGGGACTAATGAAAAACTGTTTTTT. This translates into CAISGSRDRGTNEKLFF.

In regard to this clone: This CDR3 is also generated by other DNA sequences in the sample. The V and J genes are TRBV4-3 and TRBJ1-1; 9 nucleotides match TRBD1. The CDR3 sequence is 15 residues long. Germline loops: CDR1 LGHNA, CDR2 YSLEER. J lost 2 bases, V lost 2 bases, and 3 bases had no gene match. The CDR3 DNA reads TGCGCCAGCAGCCAACCGGGACAGGGAAACACTGAAGCTTTCTTT. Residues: CASSQPGQGNTEAFF.

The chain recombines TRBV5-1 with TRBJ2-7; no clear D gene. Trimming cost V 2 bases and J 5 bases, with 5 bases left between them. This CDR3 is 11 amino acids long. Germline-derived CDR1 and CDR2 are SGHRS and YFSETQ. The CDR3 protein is CASSFNNEQYF. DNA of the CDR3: TGCGCCAGCAGCTTCAACAACGAGCAGTACTTC. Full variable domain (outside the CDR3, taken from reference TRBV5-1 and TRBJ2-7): KAGVTQTPRYLIKTRGQQVTLSCSPISGHRSVSWYQQTPGQGLQFLFEYFSETQRNKGNFPGRFSGRQFSNSRSEMNVSTLELGDSALYLCASSFNNEQYFGPGTRLTVT.

The CDR3 sequence: CASSRQGSNEKLFF. For the CDR3, the DNA is TGTGCCAGCAGCAGACAGGGATCTAATGAAAAACTGTTTTTT. This chain links TRBV2 with TRBJ1-4, with 7 bases matching TRBD1. The CDR3 totals 14 residues. Germline lookup yields CDR1 SNHLY and CDR2 FYNNEI. With 6 bases clipped from V and 3 bases from J, the junction kept 4 bases outside the gene matches.

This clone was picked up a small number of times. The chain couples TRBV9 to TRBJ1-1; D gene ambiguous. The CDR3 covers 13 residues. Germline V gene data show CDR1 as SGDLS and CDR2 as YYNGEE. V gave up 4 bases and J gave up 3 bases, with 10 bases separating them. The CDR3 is CASSPHIYTEAFF. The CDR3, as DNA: TGTGCCAGCAGCCCACACATCTACACTGAAGCTTTCTTT. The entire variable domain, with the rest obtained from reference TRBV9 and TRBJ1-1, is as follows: DSGVTQTPKHLITATGQRVTLRCSPRSGDLSVYWYQQSLDQGLQFLIQYYNGEERAKGNILERFSAQQFPDLHSELNLSSLELGDSALYFCASSPHIYTEAFFGQGTRLTVV.

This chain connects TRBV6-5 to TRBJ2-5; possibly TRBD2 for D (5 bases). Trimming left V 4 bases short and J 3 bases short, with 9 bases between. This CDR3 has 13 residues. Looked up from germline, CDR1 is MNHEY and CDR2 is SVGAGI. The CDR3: CASSFGLKETQYF. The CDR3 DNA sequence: TGTGCCAGCAGTTTCGGACTGAAAGAGACCCAGTACTTC.

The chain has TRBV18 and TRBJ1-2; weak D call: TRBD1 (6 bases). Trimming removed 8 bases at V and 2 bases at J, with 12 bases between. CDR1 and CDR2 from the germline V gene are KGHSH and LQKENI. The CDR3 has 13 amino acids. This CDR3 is CASALDRNYGYTF. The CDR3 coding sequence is TGTGCCAGCGCATTAGACAGGAACTATGGCTACACCTTC.

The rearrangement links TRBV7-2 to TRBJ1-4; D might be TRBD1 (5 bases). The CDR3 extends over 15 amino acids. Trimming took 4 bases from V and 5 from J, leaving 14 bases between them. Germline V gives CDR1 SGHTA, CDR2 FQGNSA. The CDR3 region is CASSSGGTVNEKLFF. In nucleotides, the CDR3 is TGTGCCAGCAGCTCCGGAGGGACGGTCAATGAAAAACTGTTTTTT. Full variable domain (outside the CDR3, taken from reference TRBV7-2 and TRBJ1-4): GAGVSQSPSNKVTEKGKDVELRCDPISGHTALYWYRQSLGQGLEFLIYFQGNSAPDKSGLPSDRFSAERTGGSVSTLTIQRTQQEDSAVYLCASSSGGTVNEKLFFGSGTQLSVL.

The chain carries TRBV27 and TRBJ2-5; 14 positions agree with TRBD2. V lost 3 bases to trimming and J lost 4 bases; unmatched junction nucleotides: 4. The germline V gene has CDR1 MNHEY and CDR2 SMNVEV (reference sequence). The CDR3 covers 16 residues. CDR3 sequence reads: CASSFRLAGGRETQYF. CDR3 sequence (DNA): TGTGCCAGCAGTTTTCGACTAGCGGGGGGGCGAGAGACCCAGTACTTC.

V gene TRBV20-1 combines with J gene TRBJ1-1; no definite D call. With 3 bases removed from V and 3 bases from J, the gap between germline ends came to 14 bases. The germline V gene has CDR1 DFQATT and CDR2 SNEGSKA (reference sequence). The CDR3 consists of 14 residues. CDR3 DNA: TGCAGTGCTAGTATGAAGGGAGGAGACACTGAAGCTTTCTTT. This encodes CSASMKGGDTEAFF.

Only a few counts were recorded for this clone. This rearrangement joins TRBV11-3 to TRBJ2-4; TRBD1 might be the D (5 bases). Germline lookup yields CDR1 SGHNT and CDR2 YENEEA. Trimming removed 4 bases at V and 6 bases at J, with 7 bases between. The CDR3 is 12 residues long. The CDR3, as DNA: TGTGCCAGCAGCTCCGACAGAAACATTCAGTACTTC. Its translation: CASSSDRNIQYF.

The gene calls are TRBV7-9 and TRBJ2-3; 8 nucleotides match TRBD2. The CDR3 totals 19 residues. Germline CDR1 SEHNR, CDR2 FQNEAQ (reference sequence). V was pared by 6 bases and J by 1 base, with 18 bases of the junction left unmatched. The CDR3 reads CASSYELDWGTRGTDTQYF. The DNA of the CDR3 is TGTGCCAGCAGTTATGAGTTGGATTGGGGGACTAGAGGCACAGATACGCAGTATTTT. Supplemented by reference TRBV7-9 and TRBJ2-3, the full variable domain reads DTGVSQNPRHKITKRGQNVTFRCDPISEHNRLYWYRQTLGQGPEFLTYFQNEAQLEKSRLLSDRFSAERPKGSFSTLEIQRTEQGDSAMYLCASSYELDWGTRGTDTQYFGPGTRLTVL.

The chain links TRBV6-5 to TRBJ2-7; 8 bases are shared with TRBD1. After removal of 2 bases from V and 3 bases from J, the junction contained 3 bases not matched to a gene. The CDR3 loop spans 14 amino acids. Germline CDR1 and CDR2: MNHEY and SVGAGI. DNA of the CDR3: TGTGCCAGCAGTTACCCGGACAGGGTCTACGAGCAGTACTTC. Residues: CASSYPDRVYEQYF.

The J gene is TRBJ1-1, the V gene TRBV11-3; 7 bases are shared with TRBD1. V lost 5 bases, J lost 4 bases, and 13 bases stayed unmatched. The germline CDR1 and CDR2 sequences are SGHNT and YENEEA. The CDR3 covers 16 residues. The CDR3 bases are TGTGCCAGCAGCCGAGGCCAGGGGGTAGGAGGCACTGAAGCTTTCTTT. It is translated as CASSRGQGVGGTEAFF.

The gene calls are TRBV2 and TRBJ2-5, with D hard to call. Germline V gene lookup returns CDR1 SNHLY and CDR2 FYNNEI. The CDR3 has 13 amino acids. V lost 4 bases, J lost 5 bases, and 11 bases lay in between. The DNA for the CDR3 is TGTGCCAGCAGTGTCTACTATCGGGAGACCCAGTACTTC. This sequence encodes CASSVYYRETQYF.